The 13 T cell receptor beta chains below all came from one sample that was sequenced in a study of blood T cells in healthy people across ages. A second 7 to 11 cycle PCR used barcoded and J-beta primers. MiXCR, run by TCRdb on the 5' RACE reads, gives a single entry per CDR3 protein. The sample has 850,000 to 1,000,000 distinct CDR3 sequences; about 53% are singletons. The sequenced material came from blood. Source of these receptors: a woman aged 55-70 years in good health.

This clonotype has only a few counts. The J gene is TRBJ1-2, the V gene TRBV7-2, with D tentatively TRBD1 (6 bases). V dropped 6 bases and J dropped 1 base, with 15 bases sitting between them. The germline CDR1 and CDR2 sequences are SGHTA and FQGNSA. The CDR3 is made up of 15 amino acids. Here the CDR3 DNA reads TGTGCCAGCAGGGCCGCAGGGGCCCATAACTATGGCTACACCTTC. Its protein is CASRAAGAHNYGYTF.

The rearrangement links TRBV20-1 to TRBJ1-5, with a tentative D call TRBD1 (5 bases). The germline V and J ends were trimmed by 5 bases and 3 bases, with 11 bases remaining between them. The CDR3 is 13 residues long. Germline lookup yields CDR1 DFQATT and CDR2 SNEGSKA (reference sequence). For the CDR3, the DNA is TGCAGTGCTGGGGACGGGAACAATCAGCCCCAGCATTTT. Its protein product is CSAGDGNNQPQHF.

V gene TRBV6-4 combines with J gene TRBJ2-3; possibly TRBD1 for D (5 bases). The CDR3 totals 12 residues. V was pared by 0 bases and J by 7 bases, with 5 bases between. The germline V gene encodes CDR1 MRHNA and CDR2 SNTAGT. The CDR3 loop is CASSDSGHTQYF. In DNA, the CDR3 is TGTGCCAGCAGTGACTCGGGGCATACGCAGTATTTT.

The V gene is TRBV5-1, the J gene TRBJ2-7, with 7 bases that match TRBD2. Looked up from germline, CDR1 is SGHRS and CDR2 is YFSETQ. Trimming took 3 bases from V and 4 from J; bases not matched to a gene: 7. This CDR3 contains 14 residues. The CDR3 reads CASSSSSGAYEQYF. The DNA for the CDR3 is TGCGCCAGCAGCTCGTCTAGCGGAGCATACGAGCAGTACTTC.

V is TRBV20-1 and J is TRBJ2-7, with unresolved D. Looked up from germline, CDR1 is DFQATT and CDR2 is SNEGSKA (reference sequence). Trimming shortened V by 0 bases and J by 2 bases, and 8 bases separated the two germline ends. The length of the CDR3 is 13 residues. The CDR3 loop is CSARDHTTYEQYF. The DNA of the CDR3 is TGCAGTGCTAGAGATCACACAACCTACGAGCAGTACTTC.

The V and J genes are TRBV29-1 and TRBJ2-2; possibly TRBD1 for D (6 bases). CDR1 and CDR2 from the germline V gene are SQVTM and ANQGSEA. CDR3 size: 16 residues. V was shortened by 3 bases and J by 1 base, with 15 bases between the two germline ends. DNA for the CDR3: TGCAGCGTTGAGCTGGCGGGCAGGGGGAACACCGGGGAGCTGTTTTTT. It specifies CSVELAGRGNTGELFF.

The chain is built from TRBV6-6 and TRBJ2-3; possible D gene TRBD2, 5 bases. The germline V gene encodes CDR1 MNHNY and CDR2 SVGAGI (reference sequence). Between the trimmed V and J ends, which lost 8 bases and 7 bases, there was a span of 13 bases. This CDR3 is 12 amino acids long. CDR3: CASGAAGNTQYF. The DNA of the CDR3 is TGTGCCAGCGGAGCGGCGGGCAATACGCAGTATTTT.

The chain recombines TRBV6-4 with TRBJ1-5, with unresolved D. This CDR3 region has 14 residues. With 4 bases removed from V and 1 base from J, the gap between germline ends came to 8 bases. Germline CDR1 and CDR2: MRHNA and SNTAGT. The CDR3 loop reads CASSAGGSNQPQHF. CDR3 nucleotide sequence: TGTGCCAGCAGTGCAGGAGGGAGCAATCAGCCCCAGCATTTT.

This clonotype was detected only a few times. The chain couples TRBV3-1 to TRBJ1-2; maybe TRBD1 (6 bases). Germline lookup yields CDR1 LGHDT and CDR2 YNNKEL (reference sequence). This CDR3 has 15 residues. The germline V and J ends were trimmed by 0 bases and 6 bases, with 14 bases remaining between them. In nucleotides, the CDR3 is TGTGCCAGCAGCCAAGATCCCGGGACACCTAATGGCTACACCTTC. It is translated as CASSQDPGTPNGYTF. The complete variable domain, with remaining parts taken from reference TRBV3-1 and TRBJ1-2, reads DTAVSQTPKYLVTQMGNDKSIKCEQNLGHDTMYWYKQDSKKFLKIMFSYNNKELIINETVPNRFSPKSPDKAHLNLHINSLELGDSAVYFCASSQDPGTPNGYTFGSGTRLTVV.

V gene TRBV28 combines with J gene TRBJ2-7; D is unresolved. The CDR3 spans 14 residues. The germline V gene has CDR1 MDHEN and CDR2 SYDVKM. The germline V and J ends were trimmed by 7 bases and 5 bases, with 18 bases remaining between them. This chain's CDR3 is CASTNPIKLDEQYF. The CDR3 region has the DNA TGTGCCAGCACTAACCCAATAAAATTAGACGAGCAGTACTTC.

The chain is built from TRBV20-1 and TRBJ2-1, with 7 bases lining up with TRBD2. From germline, CDR1 is DFQATT and CDR2 SNEGSKA (reference sequence). This CDR3 comprises 15 residues. With 1 base clipped from V and 0 bases from J, the junction kept 3 bases outside the gene matches. The CDR3 is CSARGAGTSYNEQFF. CDR3 DNA sequence: TGCAGTGCTAGAGGAGCGGGGACCTCCTACAATGAGCAGTTCTTC.

This clonotype was found a few times. The chain links TRBV4-3 to TRBJ2-3, with 8 bases identical to TRBD2. The CDR3 covers 17 residues. The J segment lost 3 bases and the V segment lost 0 bases, leaving 8 bases of the junction unmatched. Germline CDR1 reads LGHNA; CDR2 reads YSLEER. The CDR3 DNA sequence: TGCGCCAGCAGCCAAGATGGAGCGGGAGTTGTTACAGATACGCAGTATTTT. It yields the protein CASSQDGAGVVTDTQYF.

The chain couples TRBV15 to TRBJ1-4; weak D call: TRBD1 (5 bases). CDR1 and CDR2 (germline): LNHNV, YYDKDF (reference sequence). V was clipped by 2 bases and J by 5 bases, with 12 bases between them. This CDR3 is 15 amino acids long. The CDR3 DNA is TGTGCCACCAGCAGACGGGACCGAAGGAATGAAAAACTGTTTTTT. As protein: CATSRRDRRNEKLFF.